A selection of T cell receptor beta chains follows, all from one sample in a study of blood T cell repertoires in COVID-19. Measured with immunoSEQ multiplex PCR; TCRdb has only the in-frame clones, and not every one. The sample consists of around 50,000 clones, over 85% of them appearing once. The sequencing sample was made of peripheral blood. The receptors originated from a man in his sixties with COVID-19, enrolled during active disease. The CDR3 runs from the conserved cysteine through the conserved F or W. A D gene is named only where the DNA matches it firmly. For some rows the clone size is stated as once, few or many, or as a class when expanded; others skip it.

>once|-|TRBV21-1|TRBJ1-5
CASSKMCRDPRQPQHF
TGTGCCAGCAGCAAAATGTGCAGGGATCCGCGTCAGCCCCAGCATTTT
>-|-|TRBV7-9|TRBJ2-7
CASSDRDTSHEQYF
TGTGCCAGCAGCGACCGGGACACCTCCCACGAGCAGTACTTC
>-|-|TRBV10-3|TRBJ2-2
CAISEASGYTGELFF
TGTGCCATCAGTGAGGCAAGCGGTTACACCGGGGAGCTGTTTTTT
>-|TRBD2|TRBV2|TRBJ2-1
CASSDSRLAGFYNEQFF
TGTGCCAGCAGTGACTCTCGACTAGCGGGGTTCTACAATGAGCAGTTCTTC
>-|TRBD2|TRBV18|TRBJ2-7
CASSPSAGGIGEQYF
TGTGCCAGCTCACCAAGCGCGGGAGGAATAGGCGAGCAGTACTTC
>once|TRBD1|TRBV15|TRBJ2-4
CATSSENAPGQKKNIQYF
TGTGCCACCAGCAGCGAGAATGCTCCGGGACAGAAGAAAAACATTCAGTACTTC
>-|-|TRBV6-4|TRBJ1-1
CASSELAGKGEAFF
TGTGCCAGCAGTGAGTTGGCAGGAAAAGGTGAAGCTTTCTTT
>-|-|TRBV18|TRBJ1-2
CASSPGQTTDGYTF
TGTGCCAGCTCACCGGGACAAACCACGGATGGCTACACCTTC
>-|-|TRBV6-2/TRBV6-3|TRBJ2-3
CASSSHTITDTQYF
TGTGCCAGCAGTTCCCACACTATTACAGATACGCAGTATTTT
>-|TRBD2|TRBV7-2|TRBJ2-3
CASSLGGRAGLNSDTQYF
TGTGCCAGCAGCTTAGGAGGGAGGGCGGGACTCAACTCAGATACGCAGTATTTT
>few|-|TRBV6-4|TRBJ1-2
CASSDSSGSNYGYTF
TGTGCCAGCAGTGACTCGTCAGGGTCTAACTATGGCTACACCTTC
>-|TRBD1|TRBV14|TRBJ1-2
CASSSDRVGGYTF
TGTGCCAGCAGCTCCGACAGGGTTGGGGGCTACACCTTC
>-|TRBD2|TRBV5-1|TRBJ2-5
CASSFEGLAAGGTQYF
TGCGCCAGCAGCTTTGAGGGACTAGCGGCCGGCGGGACCCAGTACTTC
>-|-|TRBV9|TRBJ2-2
CASSVGSSSHTGELFF
TGTGCCAGCAGCGTAGGGAGTAGCAGCCACACCGGGGAGCTGTTTTTT
>-|TRBD2|TRBV9|TRBJ2-5
CASSAGLASETQYF
TGTGCCAGCAGCGCCGGACTAGCCAGCGAGACCCAGTACTTC
>-|-|TRBV27|TRBJ1-2
CASSLSWQGKISYGYTF
TGTGCCAGCAGTTTATCTTGGCAGGGGAAAATTTCCTATGGCTACACCTTC
>-|-|TRBV9|TRBJ1-3
CASSVVAGDTIYF
TGTGCCAGCAGCGTAGTTGCCGGGGACACCATATATTTT
>-|-|TRBV19|TRBJ1-5
CASRSQGSLTQPQHF
TGTGCCAGTAGATCTCAGGGTTCCCTAACTCAGCCCCAGCATTTT
>once|-|TRBV6-4|TRBJ2-7
CASSDGGSSYEQYF
TGTGCCAGCAGTGACGGTGGGAGCTCCTACGAGCAGTACTTC
>-|-|TRBV24-1|TRBJ2-2
CATSASGELFF
TGTGCCACCAGTGCGTCCGGGGAGCTGTTTTTT
>-|-|TRBV3-1/TRBV3-2|TRBJ2-3
CASTWGGDTQYF
TGTGCCAGTACCTGGGGGGGCGATACGCAGTATTTT
>-|-|TRBV2|TRBJ2-2
CASSVRDTGELFF
TGTGCCAGCAGTGTTCGCGACACCGGGGAGCTGTTTTTT
>-|-|TRBV19|TRBJ1-2
CASSRTEGYGYTF
TGTGCCAGTAGCAGGACAGAGGGCTATGGCTACACCTTC
>-|-|TRBV3-1/TRBV3-2|TRBJ1-5
CASSPGTGRGEQPQHF
TGTGCCAGCAGCCCGGGGACCGGCCGGGGGGAACAGCCCCAGCATTTT
>few|-|TRBV7-2|TRBJ1-4
CASSQGLSTNEKLFF
TGTGCCAGCAGCCAAGGACTATCAACTAATGAAAAACTGTTTTTT
>-|-|TRBV7-2|TRBJ1-3
CASSLAEALGVGNTIYF
TGTGCCAGCAGCTTAGCGGAGGCCCTCGGGGTTGGAAACACCATATATTTT